This T cell receptor (beta chain) is drawn from a study of T cells in Graves' hyperthyroidism and ophthalmopathy. CDR3 length: 15 amino acids. V was pared by 0 bases and J by 6 bases, with 6 bases of the junction left unmatched. Germline loops: CDR1 DFQATT, CDR2 SNEGSKA (reference sequence). Disease lasting under 3 months, a NOSPECS grade of at least 4, and a Clinical Activity Score of at least 3 were features of the ophthalmopathy patients. Fresh 10 ml peripheral blood yielded PBMCs. Researchers took RNA transcripts and amplified the TCR beta CDR3 regions from them. In the first-round RT-PCR of the TCR CDR3, the HTBI primer set was used. MiXCR was run by TCRdb on the multiplex PCR reads, yielding one entry per CDR3 protein. Here the sample spans about 640,000 distinct CDR3 sequences, more than 20% being singletons. This clonotype was found many times.

The chain has TRBV20-1 and TRBJ2-2; 8 nucleotides align to TRBD1. The TCR originated in a man aged 30 to 39 with Graves' ophthalmopathy. Material: blood. This CDR3 is CSARDLRGRPGELFF. The CDR3 region has the DNA TGCAGTGCTAGAGATCTCAGGGGGCGCCCCGGGGAGCTGTTTTTT.